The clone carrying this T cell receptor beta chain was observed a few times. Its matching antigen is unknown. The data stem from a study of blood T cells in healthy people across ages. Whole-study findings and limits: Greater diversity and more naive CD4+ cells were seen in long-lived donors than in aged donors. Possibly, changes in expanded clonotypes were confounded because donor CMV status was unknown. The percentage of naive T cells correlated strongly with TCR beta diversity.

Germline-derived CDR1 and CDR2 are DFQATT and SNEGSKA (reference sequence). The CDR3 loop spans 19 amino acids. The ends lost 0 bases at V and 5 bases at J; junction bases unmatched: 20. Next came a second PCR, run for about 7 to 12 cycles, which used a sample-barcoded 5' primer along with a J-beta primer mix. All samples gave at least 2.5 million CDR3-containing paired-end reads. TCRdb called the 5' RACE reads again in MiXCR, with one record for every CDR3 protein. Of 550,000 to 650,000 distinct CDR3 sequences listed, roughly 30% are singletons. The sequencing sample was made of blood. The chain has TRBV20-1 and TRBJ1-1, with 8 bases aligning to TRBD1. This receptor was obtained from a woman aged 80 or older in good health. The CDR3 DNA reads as TGCAGTGCTAGAGACCAGGGGACCGACAGGGGAGTCTTGCGGACTGAAGCTTTCTTT. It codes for CSARDQGTDRGVLRTEAFF.